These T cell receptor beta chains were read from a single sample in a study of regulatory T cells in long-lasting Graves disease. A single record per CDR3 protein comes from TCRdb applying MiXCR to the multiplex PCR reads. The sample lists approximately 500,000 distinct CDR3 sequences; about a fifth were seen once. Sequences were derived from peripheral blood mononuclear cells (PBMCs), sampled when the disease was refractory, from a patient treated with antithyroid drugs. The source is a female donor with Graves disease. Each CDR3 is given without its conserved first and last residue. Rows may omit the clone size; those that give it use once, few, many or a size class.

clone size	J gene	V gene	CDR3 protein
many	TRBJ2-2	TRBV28	ASSLWGGNGELF
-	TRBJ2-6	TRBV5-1	ASRDPRANVLT
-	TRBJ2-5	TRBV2	ASTREEETQY
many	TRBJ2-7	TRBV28	ASSSPRKRTQEEQY
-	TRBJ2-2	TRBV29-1	SVEDTHTGELF
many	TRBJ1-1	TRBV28	ASSLRRGGEAF
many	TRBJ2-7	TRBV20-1	SARDEGQGYEQY
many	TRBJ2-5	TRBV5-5	ASSSSDREVGETQY
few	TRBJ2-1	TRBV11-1	ASSLADSSYNEQF
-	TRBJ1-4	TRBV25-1	ASSESWDRGGEKLF
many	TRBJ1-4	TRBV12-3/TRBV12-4	ASSFGEKLF
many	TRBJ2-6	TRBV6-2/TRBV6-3	ASTRTDRRTGANVLT
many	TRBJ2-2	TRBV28	ASSTPPRGELF
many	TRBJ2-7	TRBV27	ASSRTRNPYEQY
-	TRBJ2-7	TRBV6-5	ASSSPSTGSDEQY
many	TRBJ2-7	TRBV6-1	ASSKTGGDYEQY
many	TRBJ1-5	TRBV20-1	SASDSNSNQPQH
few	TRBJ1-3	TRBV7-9	ASSLIGGSGNTIY
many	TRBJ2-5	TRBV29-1	SVASASGETQY
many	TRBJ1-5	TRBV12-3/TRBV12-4	ASANTNQPQH
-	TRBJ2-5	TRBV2	ASRTSGGPPETQY
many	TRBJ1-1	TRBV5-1	ASSLVVGQGEAF
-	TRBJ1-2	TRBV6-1	ASMEDSYGCT
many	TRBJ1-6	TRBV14	ARTKPGQGNSPLH
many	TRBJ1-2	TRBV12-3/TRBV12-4	ASSPNRGIYGYT
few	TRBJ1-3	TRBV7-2	ASSPRHLAGNTIY
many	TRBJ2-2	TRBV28	ASNEPTGGEAGTGELF
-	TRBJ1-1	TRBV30	AWSDTGGNTEAF
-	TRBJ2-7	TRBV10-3	AISDNRDREQY
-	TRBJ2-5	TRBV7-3	ASSETGPQETQY
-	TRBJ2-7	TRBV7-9	ASNRIQGSYEQY
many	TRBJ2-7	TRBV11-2	ASGDRGAYEQY
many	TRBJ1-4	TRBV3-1	ASSQDWATEKLF
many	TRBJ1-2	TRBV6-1	ASIPSVGGDYGYT
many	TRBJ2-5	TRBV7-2	ASSFDRMGETQY
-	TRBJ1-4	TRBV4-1	ASSHRDRGRLSDEKLF
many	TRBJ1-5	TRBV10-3	AISESRTLGNQPQH
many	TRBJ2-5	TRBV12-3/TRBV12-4	ASSRNGLASYQETQY
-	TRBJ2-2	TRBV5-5	ASSFAGVNTGELF
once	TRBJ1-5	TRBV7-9	ASSLGSFQPQH
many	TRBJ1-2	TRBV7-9	ASSLGEAGYT
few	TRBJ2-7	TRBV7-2	ASSLVAGETYEQY
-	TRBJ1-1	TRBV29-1	SVRRQMENTEAF